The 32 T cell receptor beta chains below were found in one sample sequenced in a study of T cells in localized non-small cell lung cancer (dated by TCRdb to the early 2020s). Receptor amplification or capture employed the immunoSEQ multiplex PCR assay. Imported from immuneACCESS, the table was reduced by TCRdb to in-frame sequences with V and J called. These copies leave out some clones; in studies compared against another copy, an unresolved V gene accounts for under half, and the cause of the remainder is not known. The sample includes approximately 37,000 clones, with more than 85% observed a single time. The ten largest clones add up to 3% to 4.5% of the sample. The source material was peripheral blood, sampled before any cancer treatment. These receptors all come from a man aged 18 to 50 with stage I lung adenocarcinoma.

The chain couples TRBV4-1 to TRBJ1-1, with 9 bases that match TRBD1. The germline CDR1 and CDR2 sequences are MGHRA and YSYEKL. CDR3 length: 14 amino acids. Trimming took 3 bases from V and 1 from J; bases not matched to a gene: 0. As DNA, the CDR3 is TGCGCCAGCAGCCAGGACAGGGGGAACACTGAAGCTTTCTTT. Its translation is CASSQDRGNTEAFF.

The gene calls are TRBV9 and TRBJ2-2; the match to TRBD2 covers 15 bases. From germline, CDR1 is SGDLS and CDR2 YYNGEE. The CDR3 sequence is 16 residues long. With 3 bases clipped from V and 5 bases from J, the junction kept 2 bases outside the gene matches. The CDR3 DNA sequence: TGTGCCAGCAGCGGCGGACTAGCGGGGGGGACCGGGGAGCTGTTTTTT. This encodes CASSGGLAGGTGELFF.

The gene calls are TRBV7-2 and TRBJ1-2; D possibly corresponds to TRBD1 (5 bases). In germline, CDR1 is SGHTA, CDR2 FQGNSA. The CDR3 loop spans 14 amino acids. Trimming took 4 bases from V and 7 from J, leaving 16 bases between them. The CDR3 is CASSSRGSPAGYTF. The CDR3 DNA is TGTGCCAGCAGCTCTAGGGGCTCCCCTGCTGGCTACACCTTC.

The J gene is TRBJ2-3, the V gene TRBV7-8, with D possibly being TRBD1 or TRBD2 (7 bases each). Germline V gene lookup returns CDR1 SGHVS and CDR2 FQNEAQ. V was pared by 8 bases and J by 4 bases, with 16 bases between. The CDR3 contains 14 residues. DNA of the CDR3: TGTGCCAGCGGAGAACAGGGGAGGGCAGATACGCAGTATTTT. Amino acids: CASGEQGRADTQYF.

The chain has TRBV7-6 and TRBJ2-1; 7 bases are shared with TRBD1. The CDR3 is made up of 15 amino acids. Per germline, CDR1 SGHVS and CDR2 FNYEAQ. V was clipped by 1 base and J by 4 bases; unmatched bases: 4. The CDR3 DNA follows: TGTGCCAGCAGCTTAGTCGGGACAGCGTACAATGAGCAGTTCTTC. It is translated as CASSLVGTAYNEQFF.

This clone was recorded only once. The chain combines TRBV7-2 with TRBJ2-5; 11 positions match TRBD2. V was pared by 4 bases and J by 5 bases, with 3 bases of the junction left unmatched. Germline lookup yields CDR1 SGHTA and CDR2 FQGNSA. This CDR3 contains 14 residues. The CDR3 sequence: CASSWTSGLETQYF. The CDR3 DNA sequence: TGTGCCAGCAGCTGGACTAGCGGGCTGGAGACCCAGTACTTC.

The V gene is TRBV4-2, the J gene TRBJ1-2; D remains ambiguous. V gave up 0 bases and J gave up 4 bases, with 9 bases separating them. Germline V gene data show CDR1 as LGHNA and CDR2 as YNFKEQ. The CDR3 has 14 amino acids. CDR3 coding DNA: TGTGCCAGCAGCCAAGATTCCGGGTCCTATGGCTACACCTTC. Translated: CASSQDSGSYGYTF.

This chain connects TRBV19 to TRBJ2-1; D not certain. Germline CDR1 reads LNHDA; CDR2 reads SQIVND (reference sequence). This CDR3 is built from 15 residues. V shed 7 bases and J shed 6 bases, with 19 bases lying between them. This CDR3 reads CASNLGSGRGNEQFF. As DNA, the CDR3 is TGTGCCAGTAACTTGGGGTCGGGTCGTGGCAATGAGCAGTTCTTC.

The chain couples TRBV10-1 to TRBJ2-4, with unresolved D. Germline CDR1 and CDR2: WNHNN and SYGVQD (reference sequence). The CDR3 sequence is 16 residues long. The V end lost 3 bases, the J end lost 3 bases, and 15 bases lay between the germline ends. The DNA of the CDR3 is TGCGCCAGCAGTGACCCGATGTCTGGAAGCAAAAACATTCAGTACTTC. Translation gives CASSDPMSGSKNIQYF.

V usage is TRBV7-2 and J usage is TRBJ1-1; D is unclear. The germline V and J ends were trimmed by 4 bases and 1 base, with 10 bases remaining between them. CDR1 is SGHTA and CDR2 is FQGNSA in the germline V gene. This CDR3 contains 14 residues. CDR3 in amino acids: CASSYPFQNTEAFF. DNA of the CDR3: TGTGCCAGCAGCTATCCATTCCAGAACACTGAAGCTTTCTTT.

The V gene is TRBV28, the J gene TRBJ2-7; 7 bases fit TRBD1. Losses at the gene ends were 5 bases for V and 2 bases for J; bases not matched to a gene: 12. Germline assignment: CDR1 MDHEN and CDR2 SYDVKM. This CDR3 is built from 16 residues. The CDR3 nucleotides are TGTGCCAGCAGTACCGATGGGACAGAAACAGCCTACGAGCAGTACTTC. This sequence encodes CASSTDGTETAYEQYF.

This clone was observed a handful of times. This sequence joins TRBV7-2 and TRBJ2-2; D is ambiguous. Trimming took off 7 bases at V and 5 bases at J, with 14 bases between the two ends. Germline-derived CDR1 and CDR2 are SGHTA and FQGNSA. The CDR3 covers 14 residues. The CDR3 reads CASNEGSPTGELFF. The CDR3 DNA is TGTGCCAGCAACGAAGGTTCTCCAACCGGGGAGCTGTTTTTT.

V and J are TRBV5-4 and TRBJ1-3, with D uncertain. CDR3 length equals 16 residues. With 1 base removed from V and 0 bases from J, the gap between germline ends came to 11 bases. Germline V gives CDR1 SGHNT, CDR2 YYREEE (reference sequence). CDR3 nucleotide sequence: TGTGCCAGCAGCTTGTCAGGACTGAGCTCTGGAAACACCATATATTTT. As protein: CASSLSGLSSGNTIYF.

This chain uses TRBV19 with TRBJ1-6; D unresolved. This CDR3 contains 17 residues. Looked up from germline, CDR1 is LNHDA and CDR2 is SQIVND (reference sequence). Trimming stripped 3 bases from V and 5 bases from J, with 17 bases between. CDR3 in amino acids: CASSIGLVPSDNSPLHF. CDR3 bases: TGTGCCAGTAGTATCGGATTGGTGCCATCTGATAATTCACCCCTCCACTTT.

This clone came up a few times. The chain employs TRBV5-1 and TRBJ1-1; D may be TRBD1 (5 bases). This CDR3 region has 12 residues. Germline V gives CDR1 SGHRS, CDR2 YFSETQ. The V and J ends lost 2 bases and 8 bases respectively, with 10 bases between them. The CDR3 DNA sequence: TGCGCCAGCAGCTTCGACAGCGGGGAAGCTTTCTTT. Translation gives CASSFDSGEAFF.

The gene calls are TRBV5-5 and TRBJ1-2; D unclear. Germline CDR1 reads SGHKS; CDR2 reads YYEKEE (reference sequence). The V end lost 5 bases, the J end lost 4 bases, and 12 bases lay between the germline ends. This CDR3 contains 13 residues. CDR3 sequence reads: CASRPDPLYGYTF. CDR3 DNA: TGTGCCAGCAGGCCGGACCCCCTCTATGGCTACACCTTC.

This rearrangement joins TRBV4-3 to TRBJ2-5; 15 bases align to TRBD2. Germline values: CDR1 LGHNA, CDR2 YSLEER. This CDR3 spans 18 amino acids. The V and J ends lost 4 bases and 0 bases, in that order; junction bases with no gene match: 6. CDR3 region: CASSRGTSGGRYQETQYF. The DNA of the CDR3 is TGCGCCAGCAGCCGAGGGACTAGCGGGGGGCGGTACCAAGAGACCCAGTACTTC.

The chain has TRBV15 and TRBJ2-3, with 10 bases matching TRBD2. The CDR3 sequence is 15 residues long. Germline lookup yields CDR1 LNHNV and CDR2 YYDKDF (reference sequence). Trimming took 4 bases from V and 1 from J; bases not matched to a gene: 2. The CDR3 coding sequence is TGTGCCACCAGCACAGGACTAGCGGGCACAGATACGCAGTATTTT. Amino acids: CATSTGLAGTDTQYF.

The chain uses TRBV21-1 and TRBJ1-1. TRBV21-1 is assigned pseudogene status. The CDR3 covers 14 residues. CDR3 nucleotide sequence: TGTGCCAGCAGCTTGTATCGTATGAACACTGAAGCTTTCTTT. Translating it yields CASSLYRMNTEAFF.

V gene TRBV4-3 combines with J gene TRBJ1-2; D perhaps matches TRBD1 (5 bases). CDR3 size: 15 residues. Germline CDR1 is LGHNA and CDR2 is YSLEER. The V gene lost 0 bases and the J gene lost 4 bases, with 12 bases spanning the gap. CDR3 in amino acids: CASSQDQGTAYGYTF. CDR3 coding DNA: TGCGCCAGCAGCCAAGATCAGGGAACAGCCTATGGCTACACCTTC.

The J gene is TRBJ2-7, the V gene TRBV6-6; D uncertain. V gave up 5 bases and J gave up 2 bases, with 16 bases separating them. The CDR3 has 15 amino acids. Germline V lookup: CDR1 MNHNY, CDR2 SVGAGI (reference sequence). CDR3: CASSPSSWYTYEQYF. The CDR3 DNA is TGTGCCAGCAGTCCGTCGTCGTGGTACACCTACGAGCAGTACTTC.

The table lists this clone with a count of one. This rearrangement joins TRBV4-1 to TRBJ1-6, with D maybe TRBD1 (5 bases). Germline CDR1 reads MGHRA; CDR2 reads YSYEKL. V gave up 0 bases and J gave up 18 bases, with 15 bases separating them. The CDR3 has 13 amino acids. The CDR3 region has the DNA TGCGCCAGCAGCCAAGAGGGGGGGAATGGGCGCCACTTT. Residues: CASSQEGGNGRHF.

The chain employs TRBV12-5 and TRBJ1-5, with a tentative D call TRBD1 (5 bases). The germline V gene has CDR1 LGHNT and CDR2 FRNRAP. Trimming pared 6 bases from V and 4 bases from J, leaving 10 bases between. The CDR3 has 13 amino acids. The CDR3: CASGADKNQPQHF. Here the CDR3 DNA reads TGTGCTAGTGGGGCGGACAAGAATCAGCCCCAGCATTTT.

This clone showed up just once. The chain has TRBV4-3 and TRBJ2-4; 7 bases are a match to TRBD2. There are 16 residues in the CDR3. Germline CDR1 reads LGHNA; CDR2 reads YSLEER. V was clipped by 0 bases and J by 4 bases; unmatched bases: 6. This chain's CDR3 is CASSQDRASGKNIQYF. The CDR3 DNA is TGCGCCAGCAGCCAAGATCGGGCTAGCGGAAAAAACATTCAGTACTTC.

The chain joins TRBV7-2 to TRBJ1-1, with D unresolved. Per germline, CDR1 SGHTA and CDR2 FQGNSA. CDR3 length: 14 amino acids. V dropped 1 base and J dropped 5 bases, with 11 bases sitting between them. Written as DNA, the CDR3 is TGTGCCAGCAGCTTAGGTTCAGGAGGGACTGAAGCTTTCTTT. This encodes CASSLGSGGTEAFF. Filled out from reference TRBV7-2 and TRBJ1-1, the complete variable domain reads GAGVSQSPSNKVTEKGKDVELRCDPISGHTALYWYRQSLGQGLEFLIYFQGNSAPDKSGLPSDRFSAERTGGSVSTLTIQRTQQEDSAVYLCASSLGSGGTEAFFGQGTRLTVV.

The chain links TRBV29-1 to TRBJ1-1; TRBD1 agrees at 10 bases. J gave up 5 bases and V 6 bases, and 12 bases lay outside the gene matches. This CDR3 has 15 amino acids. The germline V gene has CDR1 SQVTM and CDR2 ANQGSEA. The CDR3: CSVQGTGALATEAFF. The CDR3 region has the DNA TGCAGCGTCCAGGGGACAGGGGCTTTGGCGACTGAAGCTTTCTTT.

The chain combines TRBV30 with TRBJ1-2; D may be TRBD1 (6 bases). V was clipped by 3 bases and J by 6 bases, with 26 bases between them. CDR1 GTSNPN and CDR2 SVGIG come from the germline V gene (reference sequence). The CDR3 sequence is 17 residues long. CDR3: CAWRTLYRGRYSHGYTF. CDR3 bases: TGTGCCTGGAGGACCCTCTACCGGGGGCGTTACTCTCATGGCTACACCTTC.

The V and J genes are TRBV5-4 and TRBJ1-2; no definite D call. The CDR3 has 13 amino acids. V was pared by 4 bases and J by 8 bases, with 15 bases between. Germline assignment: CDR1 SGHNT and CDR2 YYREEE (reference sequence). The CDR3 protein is CASSPFGEYGYTF. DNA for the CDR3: TGTGCCAGCAGCCCGTTCGGGGAATACGGCTACACCTTC. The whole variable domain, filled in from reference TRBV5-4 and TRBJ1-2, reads ETGVTQSPTHLIKTRGQQVTLRCSSQSGHNTVSWYQQALGQGPQFIFQYYREEENGRGNFPPRFSGLQFPNYSSELNVNALELDDSALYLCASSPFGEYGYTFGSGTRLTVV.

CDR3 region: CSVGNYRRGASNYGYTF. CDR3 DNA: TGCAGCGTCGGAAATTATCGACGAGGGGCCTCTAACTATGGCTACACCTTC. The gene calls are TRBV29-1 and TRBJ1-2; perhaps TRBD1 as D (5 bases). The CDR3 contains 17 residues. Germline V gene sequence: CDR1 SQVTM, CDR2 ANQGSEA. V was clipped by 6 bases and J by 0 bases, with 23 bases between them.

DNA for the CDR3: TGTGCCAGCAGCACGTCGGGGAGGGACGCTTTCTTT. Translated, it gives CASSTSGRDAFF. The J gene is TRBJ1-1, the V gene TRBV28; tentatively, D is TRBD1 (5 bases). The germline V gene encodes CDR1 MDHEN and CDR2 SYDVKM. This CDR3 spans 12 amino acids. V lost 6 bases, J lost 11 bases, and 16 bases lay in between.

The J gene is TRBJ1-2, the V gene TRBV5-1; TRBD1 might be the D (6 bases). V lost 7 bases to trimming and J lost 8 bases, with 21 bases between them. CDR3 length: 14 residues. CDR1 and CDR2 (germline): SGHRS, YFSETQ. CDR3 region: CASAYSGEGSGYTF. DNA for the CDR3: TGCGCCAGCGCCTATTCAGGGGAAGGAAGCGGCTACACCTTC. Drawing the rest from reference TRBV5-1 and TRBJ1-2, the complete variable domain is KAGVTQTPRYLIKTRGQQVTLSCSPISGHRSVSWYQQTPGQGLQFLFEYFSETQRNKGNFPGRFSGRQFSNSRSEMNVSTLELGDSALYLCASAYSGEGSGYTFGSGTRLTVV.

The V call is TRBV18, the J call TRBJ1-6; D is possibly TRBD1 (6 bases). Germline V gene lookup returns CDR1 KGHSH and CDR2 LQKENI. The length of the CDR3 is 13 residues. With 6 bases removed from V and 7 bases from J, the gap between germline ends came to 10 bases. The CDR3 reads CASSEGGNSPLHF. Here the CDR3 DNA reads TGTGCCAGCTCGGAAGGGGGGAATTCACCCCTCCACTTT.